This TCR beta chain was recorded in a study of blood T cell repertoires in COVID-19. About the study: Material from acute and convalescent COVID-19 was sourced from the United States, Italy and Spain. PBMCs, B-cell-depleted T cells, or T cells were the source of the cDNA or gDNA that made up the material.

Cohort 3 donors were reported recovered after two negative PCRs, clearance, or symptom resolution. Trimming took off 7 bases at V and 6 bases at J, with 16 bases between the two ends. Germline lookup yields CDR1 MNHEY and CDR2 SMNVEV (reference sequence). The CDR3 runs to 15 residues. Authors' processing steps: Researchers report that nucleated cell counts were estimated from reference gene primer amplification. Only in-frame clones appear in the TCRdb table, and some are missing; sequencing was by immunoSEQ multiplex PCR. V and J calls and clone size are those listed in that table; D and trimming were worked out from the DNA. The sample consists of around 450,000 clones, less than 95% of them appearing once.

The receptor was derived from a young man who had recovered from COVID-19. The chain has TRBV27 and TRBJ1-6; a possible D gene is TRBD1 (5 bases). Source material: PBMCs or T cells enriched from blood (not recorded which). For the CDR3, the DNA is TGTGCCAGCACGGCCAGGGCGGGACTTAATTCACCCCTCCACTTT. The encoded protein is CASTARAGLNSPLHF.